These 31 T cell receptor beta chains were sequenced from one sample in a study of cytomegalovirus exposure and HLA in healthy donors. Vbeta (60) and Jbeta (13) primers were used in the PCR. Profiling relied on immunoSEQ multiplex PCR, and the TCRdb table lists in-frame clones only, not all of them. The sample includes 160,000 or so clones, roughly 80% of them seen just once. The sample comprised PBMCs. These receptors all come from a woman aged 25 to 39 in good health and CMV-seronegative.

The chain has TRBV4-1 and TRBJ2-5; a possible D gene is TRBD1 (6 bases). The last part of the DNA fits TRBJ2-7 better; the J call may be wrong. This CDR3 has 14 amino acids. CDR1 is MGHRA and CDR2 is YSYEKL in the germline V gene. The CDR3 here is CASSGTTAQYEQYF. Written as DNA, the CDR3 is TGCGCCAGCAGCGGGACAACCGCACAATACGAGCAGTACTTC.

This rearrangement joins TRBV28 to TRBJ2-3, with a weak D call TRBD2 (6 bases). Germline V lookup: CDR1 MDHEN, CDR2 SYDVKM. V was trimmed by 5 bases and J by 2 bases, leaving 20 bases between them. This CDR3 has 17 residues. CDR3 loop: CASSALAAGWDTDTQYF. DNA of the CDR3: TGTGCCAGCAGTGCCCTGGCTGCGGGATGGGACACAGATACGCAGTATTTT.

V usage is TRBV7-6 and J usage is TRBJ1-3; the D gene is possibly TRBD1 (6 bases). The germline gives CDR1 SGHVS, CDR2 FNYEAQ. V lost 1 base to trimming and J lost 5 bases, with 9 bases between them. There are 14 residues in the CDR3. CDR3 in DNA: TGTGCCAGCAGCTTAGGAACAGGGCGAAACACCATATATTTT. Its translation: CASSLGTGRNTIYF.

CDR3 sequence: CASSRPGSRGDTQYF. The CDR3 DNA follows: TGTGCCAGCTCCCGTCCGGGTTCCCGAGGAGATACGCAGTATTTT. The J gene is TRBJ2-3, the V gene TRBV28; D is undetermined. The V end was cut by 8 bases, the J end by 5 bases, with 20 bases between. CDR1 is MDHEN and CDR2 is SYDVKM in the germline V gene. This CDR3 is built from 15 residues.

The chain carries TRBV7-2 and TRBJ1-1, with D uncertain. The CDR3 runs 14 residues. Trimming pared 2 bases from V and 1 base from J, leaving 8 bases between. Germline CDR1 SGHTA, CDR2 FQGNSA. CDR3 sequence: CASSLQITNTEAFF. CDR3 bases: TGTGCCAGCAGCTTACAGATAACGAACACTGAAGCTTTCTTT.

The chain carries TRBV19 and TRBJ1-5, with 9 bases matching TRBD1. This CDR3 comprises 14 residues. J lost 5 bases, V lost 6 bases, and 5 bases had no gene match. Germline V gene data show CDR1 as LNHDA and CDR2 as SQIVND (reference sequence). In DNA, the CDR3 is TGTGCCAGTAGGGGGACAGGGCAAGATCAGCCCCAGCATTTT. Amino acid sequence: CASRGTGQDQPQHF.

The chain recombines TRBV2 with TRBJ1-2, with 7 bases fitting TRBD1. V was clipped by 5 bases and J by 7 bases; unmatched bases: 13. Germline lookup yields CDR1 SNHLY and CDR2 FYNNEI. The CDR3 runs to 15 residues. CDR3 in DNA: TGTGCCAGCAGTATCCTATTGACAGGGTTGGCTGGCTACACCTTC. This translates into CASSILLTGLAGYTF.

Worth noting for this clone: Given the absence of the conserved phenylalanine or tryptophan at the CDR3 end, a read error is likely. Because the CDR3's place on the DNA is in doubt, the DNA is left out and the CDR3 is given as listed by TCRdb. This sequence joins TRBV19 and TRBJ1-2; the table's D gene call, TRBD1, was not cross checked with the DNA. The CDR3 totals 15 residues, both ends included. Germline V gene data show CDR1 as LNHDA and CDR2 as SQIVND (reference sequence). The CDR3: CASSIGDSSDDSPCL.

This clone was found once. CDR3 sequence: CASSLGLADRTDTQYF. CDR3 DNA: TGCGCCAGCAGCTTGGGACTAGCGGACCGCACAGATACGCAGTATTTT. V and J are TRBV5-1 and TRBJ2-3; 9 nucleotides match TRBD2. CDR1 is SGHRS, CDR2 YFSETQ, per germline. V lost 0 bases, J lost 1 base, and 3 bases stayed unmatched. The CDR3 has 16 amino acids.

The V and J genes are TRBV5-6 and TRBJ2-7; a possible D gene is TRBD1 (5 bases). CDR1 is SGHDT, CDR2 YYEEEE, per germline. The germline V and J ends were trimmed by 1 base and 6 bases, with 14 bases remaining between them. The CDR3 is 14 amino acids. As DNA, the CDR3 is TGTGCCAGCAGCTTGCTCAGGGCTTCAGCCGAGCAGTACTTC. Encoded protein: CASSLLRASAEQYF.

The chain is built from TRBV5-1 and TRBJ1-1, with 7 bases aligning to TRBD1. From germline, CDR1 is SGHRS and CDR2 YFSETQ. The CDR3 consists of 12 residues. Trimming removed 4 bases from V and 11 bases from J; junction bases left unmatched: 8. The DNA of the CDR3 is TGCGCCAGCAGCCAACAGGGGCCTGCCGCTTTCTTT. Its protein product is CASSQQGPAAFF.

The chain employs TRBV20-1 and TRBJ2-1; no firm D call. CDR1 and CDR2 (germline): DFQATT, SNEGSKA (reference sequence). This CDR3 is built from 10 residues. Trimming left V 5 bases short and J 4 bases short, with 3 bases between. The CDR3 reads CSAEYNEQFF. DNA of the CDR3: TGCAGTGCTGAGTACAATGAGCAGTTCTTC.

V is TRBV19 and J is TRBJ2-5; 8 nucleotides match TRBD1. Trimming took 6 bases from V and 1 from J; bases not matched to a gene: 10. Per the germline V gene, CDR1 is LNHDA and CDR2 is SQIVND (reference sequence). There are 16 residues in the CDR3. The CDR3, as DNA: TGTGCCAGTAGGGAGACAGGGGCCCGTTTCCAAGAGACCCAGTACTTC. The encoded protein is CASRETGARFQETQYF.

The chain combines TRBV6-8 with TRBJ1-5, with D uncertain. Looked up from germline, CDR1 is MNHGY and CDR2 is SAAAGT. CDR3 size: 13 residues. Trimming left V 7 bases short and J 4 bases short, with 11 bases between. CDR3: CASMYIPNQPQHF. The CDR3 DNA reads TGTGCCAGCATGTATATCCCTAATCAGCCCCAGCATTTT.

The rearrangement links TRBV11-2 to TRBJ2-7, with TRBD2 matching 7 bases. Trimming removed 6 bases from V and 5 bases from J; junction bases left unmatched: 13. This CDR3 contains 15 residues. CDR1 SGHAT and CDR2 FQNNGV come from the germline V gene. The DNA for the CDR3 is TGTGCCAGCAGTGGGAGGGAAGGGGTTCCGGACGAGCAGTACTTC. Translating it yields CASSGREGVPDEQYF.

This chain links TRBV6-5 with TRBJ2-3, with a weak D call TRBD2 (7 bases). CDR1 and CDR2 from the germline V gene are MNHEY and SVGAGI. The CDR3 sequence is 15 residues long. Trimming took 2 bases from V and 3 from J, leaving 12 bases between them. DNA for the CDR3: TGTGCCAGCAGTTACAGGGGGGGCGGAACAGATACGCAGTATTTT. It specifies CASSYRGGGTDTQYF.

This CDR3 is CASSLAQGGTQPQHF. The CDR3 DNA reads TGTGCCAGCAGTTTGGCCCAGGGAGGGACGCAGCCCCAGCATTTT. This rearrangement joins TRBV27 to TRBJ1-5; D is perhaps TRBD1 (5 bases). V was pared by 3 bases and J by 7 bases, with 16 bases between. This CDR3 has 15 residues. Germline CDR1 is MNHEY and CDR2 is SMNVEV (reference sequence).

This clone was counted a single time. This chain joins TRBV19 and TRBJ2-1; the match to TRBD1 covers 12 bases. CDR3 size: 16 residues. Germline CDR1 LNHDA, CDR2 SQIVND (reference sequence). The junction had 5 bases not matched to a gene; V was cut back by 6 bases and J by 2 bases. The chain's CDR3 is CASSAGTGGPYNEQFF. In nucleotides, the CDR3 is TGTGCCAGTAGCGCAGGGACAGGGGGCCCCTACAATGAGCAGTTCTTC.

This clone appeared a few times. The gene calls are TRBV5-1 and TRBJ2-1, with 9 bases that match TRBD2. Per germline, CDR1 SGHRS and CDR2 YFSETQ. There are 15 residues in the CDR3. V lost 4 bases and J lost 9; bases outside the gene matches: 11. CDR3: CASSQGTSPISEQFF. The CDR3, as DNA: TGCGCCAGCAGCCAAGGGACTAGCCCGATCAGTGAGCAGTTCTTC. The full variable domain, with the rest looked up from reference TRBV5-1 and TRBJ2-1, is KAGVTQTPRYLIKTRGQQVTLSCSPISGHRSVSWYQQTPGQGLQFLFEYFSETQRNKGNFPGRFSGRQFSNSRSEMNVSTLELGDSALYLCASSQGTSPISEQFFGPGTRLTVL.

The J gene is TRBJ1-1, the V gene TRBV11-3; maybe TRBD1 (5 bases). Germline V CDR1 and CDR2: SGHNT, YENEEA. CDR3 length equals 13 residues. Trimming took off 3 bases at V and 2 bases at J, with 7 bases between the two ends. CDR3 sequence (DNA): TGTGCCAGCAGCTTTACAGGTAACACTGAAGCTTTCTTT. This gives the protein CASSFTGNTEAFF. Full variable domain (missing parts from reference TRBV11-3 and TRBJ1-1): EAGVVQSPRYKIIEKKQPVAFWCNPISGHNTLYWYLQNLGQGPELLIRYENEEAVDDSQLPKDRFSAERLKGVDSTLKIQPAELGDSAVYLCASSFTGNTEAFFGQGTRLTVV.

The chain is built from TRBV2 and TRBJ2-5, with 15 positions matching TRBD2. Germline V CDR1 and CDR2: SNHLY, FYNNEI. There are 17 residues in the CDR3. J was trimmed by 3 bases and V by 6 bases; bases with no gene match: 8. The CDR3 sequence is CASRKGTSGGIKETQYF. The CDR3 DNA reads as TGTGCCAGCAGGAAAGGGACTAGCGGGGGGATTAAAGAGACCCAGTACTTC.

This rearrangement joins TRBV7-3 to TRBJ2-1; 8 bases are shared with TRBD2. CDR3 size: 16 residues. After removal of 5 bases from V and 4 bases from J, the junction contained 10 bases not matched to a gene. CDR1 and CDR2 from the germline V gene are SGHTA and FQGTGA. CDR3 DNA sequence: TGTGCCAGCAGCCCCTTGGCGGGGGGAACTTACAATGAGCAGTTCTTC. Protein sequence: CASSPLAGGTYNEQFF.

This rearrangement joins TRBV25-1 to TRBJ2-7, with D tentatively TRBD2 (6 bases). This CDR3 contains 12 residues. V lost 4 bases to trimming and J lost 4 bases, with 8 bases between them. Germline CDR1 MGHDK, CDR2 SYGVNS. The CDR3 nucleotides read TGTGCCAGCAGTGCTGGGGGGTACGAGCAGTACTTC. This sequence encodes CASSAGGYEQYF.

CDR3 sequence (DNA): TGTGCCAGCTCACCTGAGACAGGGAGTTTCACTGAAGCTTTCTTT. Protein product: CASSPETGSFTEAFF. The chain uses TRBV18 and TRBJ1-1, with 7 nucleotides matching TRBD1. Germline values: CDR1 KGHSH, CDR2 LQKENI. V was clipped by 3 bases and J by 4 bases; unmatched bases: 8. The CDR3 runs 15 residues.

The rearrangement joins TRBV6-5 to TRBJ1-1; the D gene is possibly TRBD1 (5 bases). V was shortened by 8 bases and J by 8 bases, with 12 bases between the two germline ends. This CDR3 is 11 amino acids long. CDR1 and CDR2 from the germline V gene are MNHEY and SVGAGI. DNA for the CDR3: TGTGCCAGCTGCTCGACAGTCGAAGCTTTCTTT. Amino acid sequence: CASCSTVEAFF.

V usage is TRBV5-1 and J usage is TRBJ2-1, with 9 bases matching TRBD2. The junction had 5 bases not matched to a gene; V was cut back by 0 bases and J by 4 bases. The CDR3 is made up of 16 amino acids. In germline, CDR1 is SGHRS, CDR2 YFSETQ. This CDR3 reads CASSLDRAGGYNEQFF. The CDR3 DNA is TGCGCCAGCAGCTTGGACCGAGCGGGGGGTTACAATGAGCAGTTCTTC.

CDR3 sequence reads: CASSEVGRGNSNQPQHF. Written as DNA, the CDR3 is TGTGCCAGCAGTGAAGTAGGTCGGGGTAATAGCAATCAGCCCCAGCATTTT. This chain joins TRBV6-1 and TRBJ1-5; D ambiguous. The CDR3 length is 17 residues. Trimming cost V 1 base and J 0 bases, with 13 bases left between them. Germline CDR1 and CDR2: MNHNS and SASEGT.

J is TRBJ1-2 and V is TRBV18; no firm D call. V lost 6 bases and J lost 4, with 15 bases in between. There are 14 residues in the CDR3. Germline CDR1 KGHSH, CDR2 LQKENI. The CDR3 DNA is TGTGCCAGCTCGCCCGGGTCAGCCTCCTATGGCTACACCTTC. Translation gives CASSPGSASYGYTF.

This clone appeared a single time. One junction end disagrees with the germline gene, perhaps due to a read error. The chain recombines TRBV11-3 with TRBJ1-1; no definite D call. Germline V gene data show CDR1 as SGHNT and CDR2 as YENEEA. CDR3 length: 14 amino acids. CDR3 in amino acids: CASSLDKLNTEAFF. For the CDR3, the DNA is TGTGCCAGCAGCCTAGACAAGCTGAACACTGAAGCTTTCTTT.

DNA of the CDR3: TGCAGCGTTCACGAACTAGAGCAGTTCTTC. Protein: CSVHELEQFF. V is TRBV29-1 and J is TRBJ2-1; D not certain. The CDR3 runs to 10 residues. V lost 5 bases and J lost 10, with 9 bases in between. In germline, CDR1 is SQVTM, CDR2 ANQGSEA.

The chain has TRBV14 and TRBJ2-5; D not certain. Trimming pared 2 bases from V and 1 base from J, leaving 8 bases between. The CDR3 loop spans 14 amino acids. In germline, CDR1 is SGHDN, CDR2 FVKESK. The CDR3 region has the DNA TGTGCCAGCAGCCAATCCCTGGCCCAAGAGACCCAGTACTTC. This sequence encodes CASSQSLAQETQYF.